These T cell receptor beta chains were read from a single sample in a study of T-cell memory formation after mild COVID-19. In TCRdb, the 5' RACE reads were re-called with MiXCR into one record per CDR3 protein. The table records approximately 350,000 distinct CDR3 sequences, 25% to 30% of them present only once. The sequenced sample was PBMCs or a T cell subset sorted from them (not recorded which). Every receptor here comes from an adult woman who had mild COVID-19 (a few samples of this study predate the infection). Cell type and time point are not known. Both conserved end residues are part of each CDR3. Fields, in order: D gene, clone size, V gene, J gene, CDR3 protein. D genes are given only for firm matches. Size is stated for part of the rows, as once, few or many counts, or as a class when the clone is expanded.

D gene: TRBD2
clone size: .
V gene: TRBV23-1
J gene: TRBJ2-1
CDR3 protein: CASRQNSGGAYNEQFF

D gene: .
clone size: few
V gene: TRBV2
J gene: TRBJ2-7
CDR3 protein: CASKLGSTDYEQYF

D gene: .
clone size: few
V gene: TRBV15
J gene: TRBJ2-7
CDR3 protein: CATSRAGGSSYEQYF

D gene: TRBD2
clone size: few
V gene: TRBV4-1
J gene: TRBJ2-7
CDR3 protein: CASSQDELAASYEQYF

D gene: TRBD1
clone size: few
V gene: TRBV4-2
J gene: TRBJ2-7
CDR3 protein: CASSQGTGYEQYF

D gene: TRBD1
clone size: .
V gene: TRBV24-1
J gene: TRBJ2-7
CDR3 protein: CATSGLDRDEQYF

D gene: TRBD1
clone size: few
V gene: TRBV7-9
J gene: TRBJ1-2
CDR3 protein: CASSARDSYGYTF

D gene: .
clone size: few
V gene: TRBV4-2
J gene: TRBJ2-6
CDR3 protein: CASSLPNSGSDLSGANVLTF

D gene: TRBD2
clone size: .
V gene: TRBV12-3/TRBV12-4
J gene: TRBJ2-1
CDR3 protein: CASSFIIPGTSGGANEQFF

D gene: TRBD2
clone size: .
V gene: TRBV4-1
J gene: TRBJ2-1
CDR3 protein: CASSQVAGTSGYNEQFF

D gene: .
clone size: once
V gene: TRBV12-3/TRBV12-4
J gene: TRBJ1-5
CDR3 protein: CASGSADNQPQHF

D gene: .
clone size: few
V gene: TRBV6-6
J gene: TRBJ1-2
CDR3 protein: CASSYSTWDYGYTF

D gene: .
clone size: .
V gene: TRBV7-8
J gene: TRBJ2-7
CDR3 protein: CASSSRYSSYEQYF